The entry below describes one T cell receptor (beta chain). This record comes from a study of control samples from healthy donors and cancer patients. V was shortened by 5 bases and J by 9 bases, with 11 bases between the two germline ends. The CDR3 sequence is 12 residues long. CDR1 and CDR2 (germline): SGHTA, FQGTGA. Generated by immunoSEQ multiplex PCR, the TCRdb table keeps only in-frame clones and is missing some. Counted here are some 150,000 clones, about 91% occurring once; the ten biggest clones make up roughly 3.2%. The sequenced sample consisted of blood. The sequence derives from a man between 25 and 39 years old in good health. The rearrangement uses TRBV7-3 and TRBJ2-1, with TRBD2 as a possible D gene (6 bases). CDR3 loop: CASSPWGGEQFF. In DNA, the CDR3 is TGTGCCAGCAGCCCTTGGGGAGGTGAGCAGTTCTTC. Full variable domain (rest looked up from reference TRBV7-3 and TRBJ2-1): GAGVSQTPSNKVTEKGKYVELRCDPISGHTALYWYRQSLGQGPEFLIYFQGTGAADDSGLPNDRFFAVRPEGSVSTLKIQRTERGDSAVYLCASSPWGGEQFFGPGTRLTVL.